The clone carrying this TCR beta chain was found a few times. This sample stems from a study of blood T cells in healthy people across ages. Unmatched junction bases numbered 5, after V lost 8 bases and J lost 2 bases. Germline V gene lookup returns CDR1 MNHEY and CDR2 SVGAGI. The CDR3 loop spans 14 amino acids. Donors were healthy Caucasian individuals from Russia aged about 6 to 95. Roughly 9.5 milliliters of peripheral blood were drawn from each donor into EDTA-treated tubes. Together with a sample-barcoded 5' primer, a J-beta primer mix was included in a second PCR lasting roughly 6 to 12 cycles. The study obtained at least 2.5 million CDR3-containing paired-end reads from every sample. Each CDR3 protein gets one entry after TCRdb re-called the 5' RACE reads with MiXCR. The sample comprises around 1,800,000 distinct CDR3 sequences, more than 35% of which are singletons, and approximately 22% rests with the top ten.

This sequence joins TRBV6-5 and TRBJ1-5; 8 positions match TRBD1. The specimen sequenced was blood. This TCR derives from a human donor in good health. CDR3 protein: CASAGGLGNQPQHF. CDR3 coding DNA: TGTGCCAGCGCAGGGGGCCTGGGCAATCAGCCCCAGCATTTT.